Sequencing of this T cell receptor beta chain was carried out in a study of T cell repertoires in cytomegalovirus infection. This CDR3 has 16 residues. Germline CDR1 and CDR2: SGHTA and FQGNSA. The junction had 3 bases not matched to a gene; V was cut back by 3 bases and J by 0 bases. TCRdb analysed the reads with MiXCR anew, one entry per CDR3 protein. The data contain over 150,000 distinct CDR3 sequences, approximately 17% of them seen just once; the ten biggest clones take up 25%. Whole-study findings and limits: Cumulative public TCR beta family frequency identified CMV carriers with the relevant HLA. In two of eight donors, the top clonotype was HLA-C-restricted CMV-specific.

As to this clonotype: Its antigen remains unknown.

This TCR came from a human donor in good health (CMV status not recorded). Some clones in this sample may be carry-over from other donors' samples. J is TRBJ2-7 and V is TRBV7-2; 12 bases line up with TRBD2. The sample consisted of CD8+ T cells from PBMCs. In DNA form, the CDR3 reads TGTGCCAGCAGCTTCGAACTAGCGGGGGGCTCCTACGAGCAGTACTTC. Residues: CASSFELAGGSYEQYF.